Shown below are 26 T cell receptor beta chains from a single sample sequenced in a study of blood T cell repertoires in COVID-19. The method was immunoSEQ multiplex PCR; TCRdb's version includes in-frame clones alone and lacks a portion of them. The table shows tens of thousands of clones, with around 90% occurring only once. The sample taken for sequencing was peripheral blood. Receptors were obtained from an elderly man with acute or convalescent COVID-19.

The rearrangement joins TRBV2 to TRBJ2-5; TRBD2 might be the D (7 bases). V lost 2 bases and J lost 1, with 11 bases in between. CDR1 and CDR2 (germline): SNHLY, FYNNEI. This CDR3 contains 15 residues. CDR3 region: CASSERGGIQETQYF. The CDR3 region has the DNA TGTGCCAGCAGTGAAAGGGGGGGCATCCAAGAGACCCAGTACTTC.

This rearrangement joins TRBV5-1 to TRBJ2-1, with a weak D call TRBD1 (7 bases). Per germline, CDR1 SGHRS and CDR2 YFSETQ. The CDR3 length is 14 residues. V shed 6 bases and J shed 4 bases, with 14 bases lying between them. CDR3 sequence: CASTRDSEYNEQFF. In DNA, the CDR3 is TGCGCCAGCACGCGGGACAGTGAATACAATGAGCAGTTCTTC.

This chain uses TRBV24-1 with TRBJ1-1, with D perhaps TRBD1 (6 bases). V was shortened by 7 bases and J by 1 base, with 9 bases between the two germline ends. CDR3 size: 13 residues. CDR1 and CDR2 from the germline V gene are KGHDR and SFDVKD. CDR3 sequence (DNA): TGTGCCACCAGGAACAGGGAGAACACTGAAGCTTTCTTT. Its protein is CATRNRENTEAFF.

This chain connects TRBV7-8 to TRBJ1-2; weak D call: TRBD1 (6 bases). The CDR3 is 14 amino acids. V lost 5 bases and J 3 bases, leaving 13 bases between the germline ends. Per the germline V gene, CDR1 is SGHVS and CDR2 is FQNEAQ. The CDR3 protein is CASSLYDRYYGYTF. The DNA of the CDR3 is TGTGCCAGCAGCCTTTACGACAGGTACTATGGCTACACCTTC.

V is TRBV7-8 and J is TRBJ1-5; D is possibly TRBD1 (5 bases). Germline-derived CDR1 and CDR2 are SGHVS and FQNEAQ. CDR3 length: 15 amino acids. Trimming cost V 1 base and J 0 bases, with 7 bases left between them. The CDR3 DNA sequence: TGTGCCAGCAGCTTAGAGGGGTATAGCAATCAGCCCCAGCATTTT. It codes for CASSLEGYSNQPQHF.

The genes are TRBV6-5 and TRBJ2-1; 9 bases align to TRBD1. Losses at the gene ends were 8 bases for V and 6 bases for J; bases not matched to a gene: 8. Germline V lookup: CDR1 MNHEY, CDR2 SVGAGI. The CDR3 totals 14 residues. The chain's CDR3 is CASSPGQGGNEQFF. The CDR3 coding sequence is TGTGCCAGCTCCCCGGGACAGGGTGGCAATGAGCAGTTCTTC.

V and J are TRBV3-1 (or the pseudogene TRBV3-2) and TRBJ2-5; no clear D gene. Germline values: CDR1 LGHDT, CDR2 YNNKEL (reference sequence). V was trimmed by 1 base and J by 2 bases, leaving 11 bases between them. The CDR3 spans 15 residues. CDR3 loop: CASSQGVGQQETQYF. As DNA, the CDR3 is TGTGCCAGCAGCCAAGGAGTTGGGCAGCAAGAGACCCAGTACTTC.

The table lists this clone with a count of one. The rearrangement joins TRBV27 to TRBJ1-1, with a possible D match to TRBD1 (6 bases). This CDR3 contains 14 residues. V was trimmed by 3 bases and J by 7 bases, leaving 15 bases between them. Germline V lookup: CDR1 MNHEY, CDR2 SMNVEV (reference sequence). This CDR3 reads CASSFTGTLGEAFF. The CDR3 bases are TGTGCCAGCAGTTTTACAGGGACACTGGGTGAAGCTTTCTTT.

V and J are TRBV18 and TRBJ1-2, with unresolved D. V was shortened by 4 bases and J by 6 bases, with 12 bases between the two germline ends. The CDR3 contains 13 residues. Germline V gives CDR1 KGHSH, CDR2 LQKENI. For the CDR3, the DNA is TGTGCCAGCTCACAGGAGGGTAGCGATGGCTACACCTTC. This translates into CASSQEGSDGYTF. Full variable domain (rest looked up from reference TRBV18 and TRBJ1-2): NAGVMQNPRHLVRRRGQEARLRCSPMKGHSHVYWYRQLPEEGLKFMVYLQKENIIDESGMPKERFSAEFPKEGPSILRIQQVVRGDSAAYFCASSQEGSDGYTFGSGTRLTVV.

This chain links TRBV5-1 with TRBJ2-1; 11 positions agree with TRBD2. The V gene end was trimmed by 4 bases and the J gene end by 3 bases; junction bases not matched to a gene: 6. The length of the CDR3 is 16 residues. Per germline, CDR1 SGHRS and CDR2 YFSETQ. The CDR3 loop reads CASSQTSGGLYNEQFF. For the CDR3, the DNA is TGCGCCAGCAGCCAAACTAGCGGGGGCCTCTACAATGAGCAGTTCTTC.

The rearrangement links TRBV9 to TRBJ2-3; D possibly corresponds to TRBD2 (5 bases). The germline CDR1 and CDR2 sequences are SGDLS and YYNGEE. Deletions cut 0 bases from V and 9 bases from J, with 20 bases between. The CDR3 extends over 16 amino acids. As DNA, the CDR3 is TGTGCCAGCAGCGTAGGGATGAGCGGTTCTTTCGTGACGCAGTATTTT. This translates into CASSVGMSGSFVTQYF. The full variable domain, in which reference TRBV9 and TRBJ2-3 provide the parts outside the CDR3, is DSGVTQTPKHLITATGQRVTLRCSPRSGDLSVYWYQQSLDQGLQFLIQYYNGEERAKGNILERFSAQQFPDLHSELNLSSLELGDSALYFCASSVGMSGSFVTQYFGPGTRLTVL.

The chain couples TRBV5-6 to TRBJ2-6; the D gene is possibly TRBD1 (5 bases). The CDR3 loop spans 16 amino acids. Trimming removed 3 bases from V and 0 bases from J, with 10 bases in between. CDR1 SGHDT and CDR2 YYEEEE come from the germline V gene. The CDR3 sequence is CASSWGRRSGANVLTF. The CDR3 DNA sequence: TGTGCCAGCAGCTGGGGCCGGCGCTCTGGGGCCAACGTCCTGACTTTC.

V gene TRBV7-3 combines with J gene TRBJ2-3; tentatively, D is TRBD2 (5 bases). The V gene's germline CDR1 is SGHTA and CDR2 FQGTGA. Trimming pared 6 bases from V and 8 bases from J, leaving 18 bases between. The CDR3 sequence is 14 residues long. CDR3 amino acids: CASRPDAGIGTQYF. CDR3 bases: TGTGCCAGCAGGCCTGACGCGGGTATCGGTACGCAGTATTTT.

DNA of the CDR3: TGTGCCATCAGGGACCAGACGGGGGACTATAATTCACCCCTCCACTTT. Translating it yields CAIRDQTGDYNSPLHF. This chain links TRBV10-3 with TRBJ1-6; tentative D call: TRBD1 (5 bases). The CDR3 has 16 amino acids. The V and J ends lost 6 bases and 3 bases respectively, with 15 bases between them. CDR1 and CDR2 from the germline V gene are ENHRY and SYGVKD.

V usage is TRBV15 and J usage is TRBJ1-1, with D hard to call. V lost 8 bases to trimming and J lost 0 bases, with 7 bases between them. There are 12 residues in the CDR3. Germline V gene sequence: CDR1 LNHNV, CDR2 YYDKDF (reference sequence). In DNA form, the CDR3 reads TGTGCCACCGGGCGTATGAACACTGAAGCTTTCTTT. It yields the protein CATGRMNTEAFF. Looking up the rest from reference TRBV15 and TRBJ1-1 gives the full variable domain: DAMVIQNPRYQVTQFGKPVTLSCSQTLNHNVMYWYQQKSSQAPKLLFHYYDKDFNNEADTPDNFQSRRPNTSFCFLDIRSPGLGDTAMYLCATGRMNTEAFFGQGTRLTVV.

This clone was observed a single time. This chain connects TRBV18 to TRBJ2-5; 14 positions agree with TRBD2. V lost 6 bases and J lost 5; bases outside the gene matches: 5. Germline V gene data show CDR1 as KGHSH and CDR2 as LQKENI. The CDR3 has 15 residues. In DNA form, the CDR3 reads TGTGCCAGCTCCCCGGGACTAGCGGGGGAGGAGACCCAGTACTTC. This gives the protein CASSPGLAGEETQYF.

The V and J genes are TRBV5-4 and TRBJ2-7, with D possibly matching TRBD2 (5 bases). The germline V gene has CDR1 SGHNT and CDR2 YYREEE (reference sequence). This CDR3 contains 16 residues. Trimming took 1 base from V and 2 from J, leaving 16 bases between them. This chain's CDR3 is CASSLYEGYATYEQYF. The DNA of the CDR3 is TGTGCCAGCAGCTTGTACGAGGGCTACGCCACCTACGAGCAGTACTTC.

The chain couples TRBV5-1 to TRBJ1-6, with 8 bases fitting TRBD1. J gave up 7 bases and V 4 bases, and 4 bases lay outside the gene matches. This CDR3 contains 14 residues. The germline gives CDR1 SGHRS, CDR2 YFSETQ. The CDR3 DNA follows: TGCGCCAGCAGCCCCCGGACAGGGAATTCACCCCTCCACTTT. Amino acids: CASSPRTGNSPLHF.

The gene calls are TRBV10-3 and TRBJ2-7; TRBD2 aligns across 9 bases. From germline, CDR1 is ENHRY and CDR2 SYGVKD. The J segment lost 3 bases and the V segment lost 6 bases, leaving 3 bases of the junction unmatched. There are 13 residues in the CDR3. The CDR3 loop reads CAISLAGNYEQYF. The CDR3 DNA is TGTGCCATCAGCCTAGCGGGGAACTACGAGCAGTACTTC.

The chain couples TRBV2 to TRBJ2-2, with no clear D. This CDR3 contains 14 residues. Germline CDR1 reads SNHLY; CDR2 reads FYNNEI. Between the trimmed V and J ends, which lost 6 bases and 1 base, there was a span of 9 bases. Here the CDR3 DNA reads TGTGCCAGCAGGGAGACGGTGAACACCGGGGAGCTGTTTTTT. Protein: CASRETVNTGELFF.

The CDR3 DNA follows: TGCAGCGTTTCCTACAGGGGACGCATGAACACTGAAGCTTTCTTT. It is translated as CSVSYRGRMNTEAFF. The rearrangement joins TRBV29-1 to TRBJ1-1; 7 bases are a match to TRBD1. There are 15 residues in the CDR3. Unmatched junction bases numbered 9, after V lost 5 bases and J lost 0 bases. Germline CDR1 SQVTM, CDR2 ANQGSEA. Variable domain in full (rest from reference TRBV29-1 and TRBJ1-1): SAVISQKPSRDICQRGTSLTIQCQVDSQVTMMFWYRQQPGQSLTLIATANQGSEATYESGFVIDKFPISRPNLTFSTLTVSNMSPEDSSIYLCSVSYRGRMNTEAFFGQGTRLTVV.

This sequence joins TRBV2 and TRBJ2-3, with D possibly being TRBD2 (6 bases). CDR1 SNHLY and CDR2 FYNNEI come from the germline V gene. V was cut by 0 bases and J by 2 bases, with 9 bases left in between. The CDR3 runs 15 residues. CDR3 nucleotide sequence: TGTGCCAGCAGTGAAGCGGGGGGAGTCACAGATACGCAGTATTTT. Its translation is CASSEAGGVTDTQYF.

V and J are TRBV7-9 and TRBJ1-4, with D unresolved. V gave up 5 bases and J gave up 7 bases, with 14 bases separating them. This CDR3 has 14 residues. Germline values: CDR1 SEHNR, CDR2 FQNEAQ (reference sequence). The CDR3 sequence: CASSTTRTIEKLFF. The CDR3 DNA sequence: TGTGCCAGCAGCACCACTAGGACGATTGAAAAACTGTTTTTT.

This clone was seen only a few times. The rearrangement joins TRBV10-1 to TRBJ2-2; D is unclear. The V gene's germline CDR1 is WNHNN and CDR2 SYGVQD (reference sequence). V lost 1 base and J lost 5, with 11 bases in between. This CDR3 region has 15 residues. This CDR3 is CASSEFVGGTGELFF. The CDR3 nucleotides are TGCGCCAGCAGTGAGTTTGTCGGTGGTACCGGGGAGCTGTTTTTT.

The table lists this clone with a few counts. J is TRBJ2-3 and V is TRBV5-1; 7 bases are a match to TRBD1. The trim removed 2 bases at V and 6 bases at J, leaving 15 bases unmatched. This CDR3 has 17 amino acids. Germline CDR1 is SGHRS and CDR2 is YFSETQ. The CDR3 loop is CASSFAPRGPMGDTQYF. CDR3 nucleotides: TGCGCCAGCAGCTTTGCCCCTAGGGGGCCCATGGGGGATACGCAGTATTTT.

Here the CDR3 DNA reads TGCGCCAGCAGCCTACAGGGACCAGGAAACACCATATATTTT. This encodes CASSLQGPGNTIYF. J is TRBJ1-3 and V is TRBV5-1; maybe TRBD1 (6 bases). This CDR3 contains 14 residues. Germline CDR1 reads SGHRS; CDR2 reads YFSETQ. Trimming pared 4 bases from V and 4 bases from J, leaving 12 bases between. Using reference TRBV5-1 and TRBJ1-3 for the parts outside the CDR3, the full variable domain is KAGVTQTPRYLIKTRGQQVTLSCSPISGHRSVSWYQQTPGQGLQFLFEYFSETQRNKGNFPGRFSGRQFSNSRSEMNVSTLELGDSALYLCASSLQGPGNTIYFGEGSWLTVV.